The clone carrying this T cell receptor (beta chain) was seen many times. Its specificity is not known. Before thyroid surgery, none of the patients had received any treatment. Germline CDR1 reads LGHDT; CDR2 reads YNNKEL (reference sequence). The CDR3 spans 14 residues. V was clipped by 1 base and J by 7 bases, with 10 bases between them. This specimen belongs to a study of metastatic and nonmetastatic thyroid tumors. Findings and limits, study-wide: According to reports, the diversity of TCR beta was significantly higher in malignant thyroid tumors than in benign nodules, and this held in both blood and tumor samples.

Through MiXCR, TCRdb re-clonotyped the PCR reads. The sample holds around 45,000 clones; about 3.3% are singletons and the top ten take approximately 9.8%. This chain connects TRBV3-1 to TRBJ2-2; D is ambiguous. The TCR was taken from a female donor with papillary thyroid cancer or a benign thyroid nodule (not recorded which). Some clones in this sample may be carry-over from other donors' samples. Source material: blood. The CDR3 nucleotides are TGTGCCAGCAGCCAAGGACAAGAAGTCGGGGAGCTGTTTTTT. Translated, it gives CASSQGQEVGELFF.